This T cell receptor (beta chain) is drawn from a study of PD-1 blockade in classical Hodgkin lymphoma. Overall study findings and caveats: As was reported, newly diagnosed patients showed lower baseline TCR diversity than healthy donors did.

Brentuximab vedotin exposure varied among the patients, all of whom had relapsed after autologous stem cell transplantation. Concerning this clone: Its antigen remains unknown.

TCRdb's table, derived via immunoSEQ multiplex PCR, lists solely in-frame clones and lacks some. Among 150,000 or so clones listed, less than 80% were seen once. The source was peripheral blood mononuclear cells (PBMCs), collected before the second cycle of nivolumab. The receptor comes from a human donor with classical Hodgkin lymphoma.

CDR3 in DNA: TGTGCCAGCAGCTTGGCCGGGAACACCATATATTTT. It encodes CASSLAGNTIYF. The chain carries TRBV11-2 and TRBJ1-3; no reliable D call. The germline gives CDR1 SGHAT, CDR2 FQNNGV. V lost 3 bases to trimming and J lost 7 bases, with 7 bases between them. The CDR3 covers 12 residues.